Below, 27 T cell receptor beta chains from the same sample are listed, as sequenced in a study of naive and memory T cell subsets. An equimolar mix of two oligonucleotides served as the beta constant-region primer for TRBC1 and TRBC2. TCRdb re-analysed the UMI-ligation and nested PCR reads in MiXCR, keeping a single row per CDR3 protein. The sample contains some 150,000 distinct CDR3 sequences, 15% to 20% of which appear only once. Material: naive CD4+ T cells from blood. These receptors originate from a human donor in good health.

This clonotype was observed at least ten times. V usage is TRBV7-9 and J usage is TRBJ2-2; 7 bases are shared with TRBD2. Germline values: CDR1 SEHNR, CDR2 FQNEAQ (reference sequence). With V trimmed by 3 bases and J by 6 bases, 7 bases remained unmatched. This CDR3 comprises 15 residues. CDR3 nucleotides: TGTGCCAGCAGCTTCAGCGGGATGGGTGCCGGGGAGCTGTTTTTT. Translation: CASSFSGMGAGELFF.

Only a few counts were recorded for this clonotype. This rearrangement joins TRBV7-9 to TRBJ2-7, with a possible D match to TRBD2 (6 bases). V was cut by 5 bases and J by 2 bases, with 13 bases left in between. The CDR3 has 14 amino acids. CDR1 is SEHNR, CDR2 FQNEAQ, per germline (reference sequence). The CDR3 region has the DNA TGTGCCAGCAGCCGAAGCGGGCCAGCCTACGAGCAGTACTTC. Its translation: CASSRSGPAYEQYF.

This clonotype was seen only a few times. This chain uses TRBV5-1 with TRBJ1-1, with D hard to call. CDR3 length: 14 residues. The germline V and J ends were trimmed by 2 bases and 3 bases, with 11 bases remaining between them. CDR1 is SGHRS and CDR2 is YFSETQ in the germline V gene. The CDR3 region is CASSFMGEDTEAFF. The DNA for the CDR3 is TGCGCCAGCAGCTTTATGGGTGAGGACACTGAAGCTTTCTTT.

This clonotype was observed a few times. The chain combines TRBV6-2 or TRBV6-3 with TRBJ2-7; 14 positions match TRBD2. Looked up from germline, CDR1 is MNHEY and CDR2 is SVGEGT. The V and J ends lost 0 bases and 6 bases, in that order; junction bases with no gene match: 4. This CDR3 contains 16 residues. For the CDR3, the DNA is TGTGCCAGCAGTTACTCGACTAGCGGGAGGGCCAGCGAGCAGTACTTC. Translating it yields CASSYSTSGRASEQYF.

V is TRBV12-3 or TRBV12-4 and J is TRBJ1-4; no clear D. The V end was cut by 6 bases, the J end by 8 bases, with 16 bases between. The CDR3 runs to 14 residues. CDR3 nucleotide sequence: TGTGCCAGCAGCATCGGAGGCCAGGCGGAAAAACTGTTTTTT. This sequence encodes CASSIGGQAEKLFF.

This chain joins TRBV7-6 and TRBJ1-6, with 9 bases aligning to TRBD1. The CDR3 consists of 15 residues. Germline V gene data show CDR1 as SGHVS and CDR2 as FNYEAQ. The trim removed 5 bases at V and 10 bases at J, leaving 9 bases unmatched. The CDR3 here is CASSHRQGGISPLHF. CDR3 bases: TGTGCCAGCAGCCACCGACAGGGGGGGATCTCACCCCTCCACTTT.

This clonotype was counted only a few times. The genes are TRBV5-1 and TRBJ2-7; D is ambiguous. The CDR3 runs to 11 residues. CDR1 and CDR2 (germline): SGHRS, YFSETQ. The V gene lost 5 bases and the J gene lost 5 bases, with 8 bases spanning the gap. The CDR3 is CASSAQNEQYF. DNA for the CDR3: TGCGCCAGCAGTGCCCAGAACGAGCAGTACTTC.

V and J are TRBV20-1 and TRBJ2-3, with 10 bases aligning to TRBD2. This CDR3 region has 14 residues. Per germline, CDR1 DFQATT and CDR2 SNEGSKA (reference sequence). The trim removed 5 bases at V and 4 bases at J, leaving 6 bases unmatched. CDR3 residues: CSASSGSFADTQYF. In nucleotides, the CDR3 is TGCAGTGCTTCTAGCGGGAGTTTCGCAGATACGCAGTATTTT.

This clonotype was counted between two and nine times. The genes are TRBV24-1 and TRBJ2-1, with TRBD2 identical over 12 bases. Germline V CDR1 and CDR2: KGHDR, SFDVKD. This CDR3 is built from 20 residues. Trimming removed 4 bases from V and 4 bases from J; junction bases left unmatched: 16. The CDR3 protein is CATSDAPGLAGHPTYNEQFF. The DNA of the CDR3 is TGTGCCACCAGTGACGCTCCGGGACTAGCGGGCCACCCCACTTACAATGAGCAGTTCTTC.

The chain is built from TRBV12-3 or TRBV12-4 and TRBJ2-7, with TRBD1 identical over 11 bases. The CDR3 spans 15 residues. The V and J ends lost 5 bases and 5 bases, in that order; junction bases with no gene match: 8. The CDR3 DNA follows: TGTGCCAGCAGTCCCTTCGGACAGGGGGCTAACGAGCAGTACTTC. It yields the protein CASSPFGQGANEQYF.

This clonotype showed up just a few times. The J gene is TRBJ1-1, the V gene TRBV2; no clear D gene. Germline V CDR1 and CDR2: SNHLY, FYNNEI. This CDR3 contains 15 residues. Trimming cost V 8 bases and J 0 bases, with 16 bases left between them. The CDR3 loop reads CASRQEGFMNTEAFF. The DNA for the CDR3 is TGTGCCAGCCGTCAGGAGGGTTTCATGAACACTGAAGCTTTCTTT.

This clonotype was seen repeatedly, ten times or more. The chain is built from TRBV6-2 or TRBV6-3 and TRBJ2-1; TRBD2 matches 10 bases. Trimming removed 2 bases from V and 7 bases from J; junction bases left unmatched: 5. This CDR3 contains 15 residues. Germline V gene lookup returns CDR1 MNHEY and CDR2 SVGEGT. CDR3 bases: TGTGCCAGCAGTTACGGTATAGCGGGAGGAAATGAGCAGTTCTTC. It yields the protein CASSYGIAGGNEQFF.

This clonotype came up a few times. The CDR3 coding sequence is TGCGCCAGCAGCCGCGCGGGGCAGGACACACCGAACACTGAAGCTTTCTTT. Its translation is CASSRAGQDTPNTEAFF. This chain links TRBV5-1 with TRBJ1-1; TRBD1 is a possible D gene (5 bases). The CDR3 spans 17 residues. The germline V gene encodes CDR1 SGHRS and CDR2 YFSETQ. V was clipped by 4 bases and J by 1 base, with 20 bases between them.

The V gene is TRBV12-3 or TRBV12-4, the J gene TRBJ1-1, with a possible D match to TRBD1 (6 bases). V shed 5 bases and J shed 7 bases, with 11 bases lying between them. CDR3 length: 12 residues. This CDR3 reads CASSPQGIEAFF. The DNA of the CDR3 is TGTGCCAGCAGTCCACAGGGAATTGAAGCTTTCTTT.

The table lists this clonotype with a few counts. The CDR3 bases are TGTGCCAGCAGCCAAGGACTAGCGGGAGTTGTAGATACGCAGTATTTT. Amino acid sequence: CASSQGLAGVVDTQYF. The rearrangement uses TRBV28 and TRBJ2-3; 13 positions agree with TRBD2. With 6 bases clipped from V and 5 bases from J, the junction kept 8 bases outside the gene matches. Germline CDR1 MDHEN, CDR2 SYDVKM. This CDR3 is built from 16 residues.

This rearrangement joins TRBV7-2 to TRBJ1-4; a possible D gene is TRBD1 (5 bases). V lost 2 bases and J 8 bases, leaving 9 bases between the germline ends. The CDR3 length is 13 residues. From germline, CDR1 is SGHTA and CDR2 FQGNSA. As DNA, the CDR3 is TGTGCCAGCAGCTTATCCAGGGAAGAAAAACTGTTTTTT. It is translated as CASSLSREEKLFF.

This clonotype was found a few times. The chain uses TRBV6-2 or TRBV6-3 and TRBJ1-1; tentatively, D is TRBD1 (6 bases). CDR1 MNHEY and CDR2 SVGEGT come from the germline V gene. CDR3 size: 16 residues. V lost 8 bases and J lost 2, with 21 bases in between. In DNA, the CDR3 is TGTGCCAGCTACAGCTTTCAACAGGGAAGAAACACTGAAGCTTTCTTT. Translating gives CASYSFQQGRNTEAFF.

V is TRBV20-1 and J is TRBJ2-1; TRBD2 matches 9 bases. This CDR3 region has 15 residues. Germline V gene lookup returns CDR1 DFQATT and CDR2 SNEGSKA (reference sequence). The V gene end was trimmed by 2 bases and the J gene end by 4 bases; junction bases not matched to a gene: 6. The CDR3 here is CSARPSSGVYNEQFF. The DNA for the CDR3 is TGCAGTGCTAGACCCTCTAGCGGGGTATACAATGAGCAGTTCTTC.

The gene calls are TRBV20-1 and TRBJ1-2; the match to TRBD1 covers 9 bases. The length of the CDR3 is 15 residues. V shed 4 bases and J 8 bases; nucleotides not matched to a gene: 14. Germline CDR1 is DFQATT and CDR2 is SNEGSKA (reference sequence). The CDR3 sequence: CSATKPGTGNGGYTF. The DNA for the CDR3 is TGCAGTGCTACAAAACCCGGGACAGGGAACGGCGGCTACACCTTC.

The chain combines TRBV10-3 with TRBJ2-5, with TRBD2 matching 11 bases. After removal of 3 bases from V and 0 bases from J, the junction contained 12 bases not matched to a gene. CDR1 is ENHRY and CDR2 is SYGVKD in the germline V gene. The CDR3 sequence is 19 residues long. The CDR3 here is CAISDWLAGGTYHQETQYF. Written as DNA, the CDR3 is TGTGCCATCAGTGATTGGCTAGCGGGAGGCACCTACCACCAAGAGACCCAGTACTTC.

This clonotype was found a few times. The chain links TRBV6-1 to TRBJ1-5; D not certain. Per germline, CDR1 MNHNS and CDR2 SASEGT. Trimming stripped 9 bases from V and 7 bases from J, with 16 bases between. The CDR3 is made up of 13 amino acids. This CDR3 is CASAIHTGQPQHF. The CDR3 DNA follows: TGTGCCAGTGCGATACACACCGGCCAGCCCCAGCATTTT.

The V and J genes are TRBV6-5 and TRBJ2-6, with D hard to call. Germline V gene data show CDR1 as MNHEY and CDR2 as SVGAGI. This CDR3 contains 14 residues. The V end lost 5 bases, the J end lost 0 bases, and 5 bases lay between the germline ends. The CDR3 loop is CASSPPSGANVLTF. The DNA for the CDR3 is TGTGCCAGCAGTCCACCCTCTGGGGCCAACGTCCTGACTTTC.

Details on this clonotype: Given a much more abundant clone one base away, this may be a read error. The rearrangement joins TRBV7-2 to TRBJ2-1, with TRBD2 as a possible D gene (5 bases). The CDR3 covers 14 residues. Germline values: CDR1 SGHTA, CDR2 FQGNSA. V was trimmed by 2 bases and J by 9 bases, leaving 14 bases between them. The CDR3 is CASSLTLGRSEQFF. CDR3 nucleotide sequence: TGTGCCAGCAGCTTAACCCTAGGGAGAAGTGAGCAGTTCTTC.

J is TRBJ1-5 and V is TRBV2; 7 positions agree with TRBD1. With 6 bases clipped from V and 2 bases from J, the junction kept 7 bases outside the gene matches. CDR1 is SNHLY and CDR2 is FYNNEI in the germline V gene. The CDR3 consists of 15 residues. CDR3 loop: CASSPQGKGNQPQHF. The CDR3 DNA sequence: TGTGCCAGCAGCCCACAGGGGAAGGGCAATCAGCCCCAGCATTTT. Full variable domain (outside the CDR3, taken from reference TRBV2 and TRBJ1-5): EPEVTQTPSHQVTQMGQEVILRCVPISNHLYFYWYRQILGQKVEFLVSFYNNEISEKSEIFDDQFSVERPDGSNFTLKIRSTKLEDSAMYFCASSPQGKGNQPQHFGDGTRLSIL.

V gene TRBV18 combines with J gene TRBJ2-7; D not certain. The CDR3 runs to 12 residues. V lost 3 bases to trimming and J lost 5 bases, with 8 bases between them. Germline CDR1 KGHSH, CDR2 LQKENI. The CDR3 nucleotides read TGTGCCAGCTCACCTGAAACGAACGAGCAGTACTTC. Protein: CASSPETNEQYF.

The chain couples TRBV18 to TRBJ1-1; D is undetermined. Deletions cut 3 bases from V and 6 bases from J, with 17 bases between. Germline loops: CDR1 KGHSH, CDR2 LQKENI. This CDR3 comprises 15 residues. Here the CDR3 DNA reads TGTGCCAGCTCACCTAATAGTAATAGGTGGTCTGAAGCTTTCTTT. Amino acids: CASSPNSNRWSEAFF.

This rearrangement joins TRBV7-2 to TRBJ2-3; D ambiguous. This CDR3 comprises 15 residues. Germline assignment: CDR1 SGHTA and CDR2 FQGNSA. V was trimmed by 7 bases and J by 3 bases, leaving 17 bases between them. This chain's CDR3 is CASNADRIGTDTQYF. The DNA for the CDR3 is TGTGCCAGCAACGCGGACCGTATCGGTACAGATACGCAGTATTTT. Supplemented by reference TRBV7-2 and TRBJ2-3, the full variable domain reads GAGVSQSPSNKVTEKGKDVELRCDPISGHTALYWYRQSLGQGLEFLIYFQGNSAPDKSGLPSDRFSAERTGGSVSTLTIQRTQQEDSAVYLCASNADRIGTDTQYFGPGTRLTVL.